Reported below is one TCR beta chain. The antigen is undetermined. Unique molecular identifiers tagged the TCRbeta library. Each CDR3 protein is one row after TCRdb ran MiXCR on the PCR reads. The sample includes about 600,000 distinct CDR3 sequences, about 23% seen only once; the top ten take 11% to 15%. The sample comes from a study of T-cell reconstitution after alpha-beta-depleted transplantation in children. Study results and caveats: Diversity and T-cell counts at one year after transplant derived mostly from new T cells.

The CDR3 spans 15 residues. With 5 bases removed from V and 1 base from J, the gap between germline ends came to 14 bases. V gene TRBV12-3 or TRBV12-4 combines with J gene TRBJ1-1; a weak D match, TRBD1 (6 bases). The sequencing used PBMCs, mostly from graft donor cells, collected 360 days after TCRalphabeta/CD19-depleted stem cell transplant. This clonotype was obtained from a boy under two years old who had a stem cell transplant for acute myeloid leukemia, so the T cells may come from the graft donor. Here the CDR3 DNA reads TGTGCCAGCAGTCATCTGACAGGCCGGAACACTGAAGCTTTCTTT. This encodes CASSHLTGRNTEAFF.